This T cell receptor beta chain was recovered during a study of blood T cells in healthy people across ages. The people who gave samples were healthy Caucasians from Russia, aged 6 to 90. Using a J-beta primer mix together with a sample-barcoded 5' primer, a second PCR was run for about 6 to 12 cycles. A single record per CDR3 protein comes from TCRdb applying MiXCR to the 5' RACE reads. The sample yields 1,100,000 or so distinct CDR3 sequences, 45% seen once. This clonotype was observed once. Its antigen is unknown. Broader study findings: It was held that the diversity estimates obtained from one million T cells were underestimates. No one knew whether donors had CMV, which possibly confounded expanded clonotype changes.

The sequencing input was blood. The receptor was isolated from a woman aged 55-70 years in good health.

CDR3 nucleotides: TGCAGTGCTAGAGGTCCCCCGGGACAGGGGACTTCACCCCTCCACTTT. Residues: CSARGPPGQGTSPLHF. V gene TRBV20-1 combines with J gene TRBJ1-6; 10 nucleotides line up with TRBD1. The ends lost 1 base at V and 9 bases at J; junction bases unmatched: 9. CDR3 length: 16 amino acids. Per germline, CDR1 DFQATT and CDR2 SNEGSKA (reference sequence).